The entry below gives a single T cell receptor beta chain sequence along with its context. Its antigen remains undetermined. The record has no base qualities; no much larger clone is one base away. This entry is derived from a study of cytomegalovirus exposure and HLA in healthy donors (dated by TCRdb to the late 2010s). General notes on the study: In an earlier analysis of roughly 590 of the donors, approximately 260 Gb of sequence data and about 110 million unique TCR beta sequences from 150 million to 200 million T cells were reported. An early release covering 550 to 650 HLA-typed donors comprised roughly 300 gigabases of sequencing data and some 79 million unique TCR sequences. Of the roughly 400 genotyped donors, 75% to 85% were placed in the genetic ancestry cluster associated with self-reported Caucasian donors. The aim of the study was to test whether cataloging public T cell receptors could identify signatures of past pathogen exposure. The study used immunosequencing to profile the T cell repertoires of approximately 650 subjects and linked those repertoires to cytomegalovirus serostatus. Along with the approximately 700-subject first cohort, a separate validation cohort of over a hundred different subjects was used. To predict cytomegalovirus infection status, the study brought together high-throughput TCR immunosequencing, statistical association of individual TCRs with disease status, and machine learning. In a later analysis, previously published TCR beta repertoires from roughly 710 donors were re-analyzed and high-resolution HLA genotyping was added so that TCR occurrence patterns could be studied. The later analysis used no new phenotypic data to find candidate immune exposures, relying instead on TCR beta sequences and their occurrence across donors. To decide whether each TCR beta V gene segment behaved as functional or pseudogenic, an earlier analysis of over 500 of the donors relied on high-throughput TCR beta sequencing. Donor age, sex, ethnicity and CMV serostatus were compiled together with the repertoire data. A later genetic analysis used genome-wide SNP genotypes for about three fifths of the 666 donors, treating that subset as a discovery cohort. All discovery cohort repertoires had been generated using a single sequencing platform. HLA typing included class I and class II loci at four-digit resolution. The number of typed donors differed by locus: roughly 620-640 for A, B, C, DRB1 and DQB1; 500 to 550 for DQA1; some 590 for DPA1; and roughly 450 for DPB1. Because of strong linkage in the cohort, five DR-DQ haplotypes were treated as single units for association and clustering. Across around 400 genotyped donors of the cohort, an average of approximately 220,000 unique TCR beta nucleotide sequences per donor were sequenced, and roughly a sixth of those sequences were non-productive.

From a lookup of the germline V gene, CDR1 and CDR2 are SQVTM and ANQGSEA. The CDR3 goes from the cysteine to the phenylalanine over 14 residues. The DNA shown is the 42-base CDR3, in frame from base 1. Trimmed from V: 3 bases; trimmed from J: 10 bases; junction bases lacking a gene match: 9. Paper-wide results and their limitations: Some IMGT-functional V segments, including TRBV6-2 and TRBV6-3, could not be told apart with the 87-base-pair reads, so those segments were excluded. In both the original and validation cohorts, the classifier was reported to diagnose cytomegalovirus status with high specificity and sensitivity. In an earlier analysis of roughly 500 of the donors, most TCR beta V segments appeared in productive rearrangements about 87% or about 30% of the time, broadly matching IMGT annotations. A later analysis found that most CMV-associated TCR beta chains appeared HLA-restricted, with HLA associations seemingly driven largely by CMV exposure. Presence/absence analyses assumed roughly uniform sequencing depth across donors, an assumption that may not hold. A further reported finding was that TCR beta sequences accurately predicted the HLA-A and HLA-B alleles for most subjects in the first cohort. The authors suggested that the approach could potentially be extended to other disease states and immunological phenotypes. The cohort was sequenced for TCR beta chains only, and without alpha or paired-chain data the features that could be detected were limited. When HLA alleles, especially DR and DQ, strongly co-occurred, TCR associations were difficult to assign to individual alleles. In a later analysis, 16,951 TCR beta sequences were associated with specific HLA alleles at a false discovery rate of 0.05. According to a later analysis, TCR association rates differed among HLA loci, with DRB1 alleles showing the most associated TCRs and HLA-C alleles showing the fewest. In a later genetic analysis, a missense DCLRE1C variant was associated with V-gene and J-gene trimming of TCR beta chains, and the association was replicated in an independent cohort. A later analysis reported that several top co-occurrence clusters appeared linked to parvovirus B19, influenza, CMV and Epstein-Barr virus. Correlated functional status among segregating V segments might reflect linkage disequilibrium, but an unknown experimental factor could not be ruled out. Fewer than 20 rarely observed V segments, including chromosome 9 orphons, were excluded from the earlier analysis of almost 600 of the donors because counts were too low. A cluster of highly shared sequence variants was judged likely to represent a technical artifact of the sequencing pipeline. The only immune exposure information available for the cohort was CMV serostatus. The study listed 164 TCR beta chains as associated with cytomegalovirus. Compared with equally common non-associated chains, HLA-associated TCR beta chains in a later analysis were more clonally expanded and had lower generation probabilities. Because HLA typing was missing for some donors at each locus, association tests included only the typed subset. Three of the identified cytomegalovirus-associated TCR beta chains were confirmed in vitro to be specific for cytomegalovirus antigens. Most TCR sequences were seen in very few donors, while some public TCRs were found in many individuals. Compared with the 666-donor mean, donors in an Asian-associated ancestry cluster had fewer N-insertions in productive TCRs, according to a later genetic analysis.

The method behind the library was the immunoSEQ multiplex PCR assay. For the multiplex PCR, a mixture combining 60 forward primers for TCR Vbeta segments and 13 reverse primers for TCR Jbeta segments was used. The CDR3 region of rearranged TCR beta genes was amplified from genomic DNA with a multiplex PCR assay. The Illumina HiSeq System was used to sequence the amplified TCR beta libraries as 87-base-pair reads. Concerning the study's data processing: In a later analysis, tens of millions of unique TCR beta chains were counted across the roughly 610 repertoires, and approximately 9.9 million of these chains were shared by at least two donors. A nearest-neighbor algorithm error-corrected the raw reads and collapsed the reads into unique sequences, merging closely related sequences to remove PCR and sequencing errors. V, D and J gene segments were assigned by aligning CDR3 sequences to IMGT reference sequences. For a sequence to be retained, at least a six-nucleotide match to both a V gene segment and a J gene segment was required. A rearrangement counted as productive if the CDR3 had no stop codons and remained in frame with V and J, and every other rearrangement counted as non-productive. CDR3 was defined according to IMGT convention as the region running from the second conserved V-encoded cysteine to the conserved J-encoded phenylalanine. In an earlier analysis of around 570 of the donors, sequences lacking an unambiguous match to a single V gene segment were excluded. In an earlier analysis of a few hundred of the donors, V segments were called functional above 56.7% productive rearrangements and were called segregating when the between-donor standard deviation exceeded 5%. A statistical classification framework was developed to diagnose cytomegalovirus status using the catalog of TCR beta chain sequences. A later analysis assigned V and J genes by comparing TCR nucleotide sequences with IMGT/GENE-DB human TR gene sequences. The TCRdist pipeline was used in a later analysis to assign CDR3 sequences and most-parsimonious VDJ recombination scenarios. In a later analysis, every TCR beta chain was defined by the combination of its CDR3 amino acid sequence and its V-gene family, and reads without a unique V-gene family were dropped. A later analysis removed 550 to 650 highly shared, low-generation-probability nucleotide sequences to deal with suspected cross-contamination and a sequencing artifact. In a later analysis, a clonal expansion index was calculated for each public chain from normalized within-repertoire ranks of inferred template counts. Generation probabilities in a later analysis came from a VDJ recombination model fitted to out-of-frame rearrangements, and those results were checked against IGoR. In a later analysis, TCR-TCR, TCR-HLA and TCR-CMV co-occurrence was scored with hypergeometric tests, and a repertoire-size bias correction was applied to TCR pairs. False discovery rates were estimated in a later analysis by permuting HLA or CMV assignments 20 times. A later analysis grouped co-occurring TCRs with DBSCAN, adding TCRdist sequence similarity when clustering within HLA-allele-positive subsets. Repertoires with fewer than 30,000 or more than 120,000 public chains were left out of co-occurrence clustering, as were five repertoires with anomalous nucleotide sharing. Sourced from immuneACCESS, this table was stored by TCRdb with only in-frame sequences that have V and J called. A share of the clones is absent; for the studies checked, an unresolved V gene accounts for under half, and the remainder has no known explanation. V, J and clone size reflect that table, while D and trimming were determined from the DNA. This sample has over 55,000 clones in its table, and around 80% of those were observed once. The top ten hold over 5% of the sample.

In total, just over 650 healthy bone marrow donors made up the cohort. All cohort members were sampled while nominally healthy, although unrecorded immune exposures were likely present. The donor tested CMV seronegative, placing the donor among the 350 to 400 seronegative members of the cohort. Each donor provided a peripheral blood sample, and peripheral blood mononuclear cells were used for TCR beta sequencing. Genomic DNA was extracted from the blood cell samples with the Qiagen DNeasy Blood Extraction Kit. Sample: PBMCs. This TCR was sampled from a male donor in good health and CMV-seronegative. Here the chain combines TRBV29-1 and TRBJ2-1, with 10 junctional bases fitting TRBD1. The bases read TGCAGCGTTGAGGGCGGACAGGGGGGTTTGGAGCAGTTCTTC. The resulting protein is CSVEGGQGGLEQFF.